The 18 T cell receptor beta chains below all came from one sample that was sequenced in a study of PD-1 blockade in classical Hodgkin lymphoma. As for time point: cycle 4 day 1 (C4D1), after 5 to 7 weeks of nivolumab. Each patient experienced a relapse that followed autologous stem cell transplantation, and brentuximab vedotin exposure varied. Assay used: immunoSEQ multiplex PCR; TCRdb lists only in-frame clones, some missing. This table holds 25,000 to 35,000 clones, about 72% found once. The sample consisted of peripheral blood mononuclear cells (PBMCs), taken before the fourth cycle of nivolumab. These receptor sequences come from a human donor with classical Hodgkin lymphoma.

Only a few counts were recorded for this clone. The chain employs TRBV18 and TRBJ1-5; D uncertain. The CDR3 has 13 residues. V lost 3 bases and J lost 4, with 7 bases in between. Germline V gene sequence: CDR1 KGHSH, CDR2 LQKENI. CDR3 protein: CASSPNQNQPQHF. The CDR3 region has the DNA TGTGCCAGCTCACCGAATCAAAATCAGCCCCAGCATTTT.

This rearrangement joins TRBV4-3 to TRBJ2-3; 12 nucleotides match TRBD1. Looked up from germline, CDR1 is LGHNA and CDR2 is YSLEER. The V segment lost 1 base and the J segment 3 bases; nucleotides outside the gene matches: 11. The CDR3 loop spans 19 amino acids. CDR3 protein: CASSQGVRQGQGATDTQYF. For the CDR3, the DNA is TGCGCCAGCAGCCAAGGGGTTAGGCAGGGACAGGGGGCGACAGATACGCAGTATTTT.

The gene calls are TRBV7-8 and TRBJ1-1; D gene uncertain. The CDR3 spans 16 residues. Germline CDR1 reads SGHVS; CDR2 reads FQNEAQ. V was pared by 3 bases and J by 1 base, with 15 bases between. CDR3 DNA sequence: TGTGCCAGCAGCTTTCCCGTTGGTAAGGAGAACACTGAAGCTTTCTTT. It encodes CASSFPVGKENTEAFF.

The J gene is TRBJ2-7, the V gene TRBV15; no clear D gene. From germline, CDR1 is LNHNV and CDR2 YYDKDF (reference sequence). Trimming pared 0 bases from V and 7 bases from J, leaving 10 bases between. The length of the CDR3 is 13 residues. The CDR3 reads CATSRDPLREQYF. The DNA of the CDR3 is TGTGCCACCAGCAGAGATCCCCTTCGGGAGCAGTACTTC.

The gene calls are TRBV28 and TRBJ1-1; D gene unclear. Germline V gene sequence: CDR1 MDHEN, CDR2 SYDVKM. This CDR3 is built from 14 residues. Trimming stripped 6 bases from V and 4 bases from J, with 15 bases between. CDR3 in DNA: TGTGCCAGCAGGAACGACAATATCGGCACTGAAGCTTTCTTT. It translates to CASRNDNIGTEAFF.

The gene calls are TRBV4-2 and TRBJ2-7; 9 bases align to TRBD1. This CDR3 is 15 amino acids long. V lost 3 bases, J lost 3 bases, and 6 bases stayed unmatched. Germline lookup yields CDR1 LGHNA and CDR2 YNFKEQ. CDR3 sequence (DNA): TGTGCCAGCAGCCATCCAGGGACAGGGATCTACGAGCAGTACTTC. Translation: CASSHPGTGIYEQYF.

The chain has TRBV13 and TRBJ2-1; D call uncertain. This CDR3 contains 18 residues. Trimming took 2 bases from V and 5 from J, leaving 22 bases between them. CDR1 is PRHDT and CDR2 is FYEKMQ in the germline V gene (reference sequence). The CDR3 DNA is TGTGCCAGCAGCTTAAACTCATTGAGGAGCGTCGGAAACAATGAGCAGTTCTTC. Its protein is CASSLNSLRSVGNNEQFF.

V usage is TRBV7-9 and J usage is TRBJ2-7, with D tentatively TRBD2 (5 bases). Trimming took 5 bases from V and 4 from J, leaving 6 bases between them. The CDR3 is 11 residues long. Germline V CDR1 and CDR2: SEHNR, FQNEAQ (reference sequence). In DNA, the CDR3 is TGTGCCAGCAGCCGAGGGTACGAGCAGTACTTC. Protein product: CASSRGYEQYF.

The chain has TRBV19 and TRBJ2-2, with 8 bases aligning to TRBD1. The CDR3 consists of 15 residues. The germline V gene encodes CDR1 LNHDA and CDR2 SQIVND (reference sequence). Trimming removed 2 bases from V and 4 bases from J; junction bases left unmatched: 3. CDR3 DNA: TGTGCCAGTAGTATAAGGACAGGGTCCACCGGGGAGCTGTTTTTT. Translating it yields CASSIRTGSTGELFF.

The rearrangement joins TRBV5-6 to TRBJ1-4; D is ambiguous. V was pared by 4 bases and J by 7 bases, with 11 bases between. Germline V lookup: CDR1 SGHDT, CDR2 YYEEEE. The CDR3 consists of 13 residues. CDR3 protein: CASSRIKVEKLFF. Written as DNA, the CDR3 is TGTGCCAGCAGCCGTATTAAGGTTGAAAAACTGTTTTTT.

The chain couples TRBV6-1 to TRBJ2-7, with a weak D call TRBD1 (6 bases). This CDR3 comprises 15 residues. Trimming removed 2 bases from V and 0 bases from J, with 11 bases in between. Germline lookup yields CDR1 MNHNS and CDR2 SASEGT. The CDR3 nucleotides read TGTGCCAGCAGTGAAATGGACAGCCTCTCCTACGAGCAGTACTTC. Residues: CASSEMDSLSYEQYF.

V usage is TRBV7-6 and J usage is TRBJ2-2, with D maybe TRBD2 (6 bases). This CDR3 is 16 amino acids long. Germline V gene lookup returns CDR1 SGHVS and CDR2 FNYEAQ. Trimming stripped 0 bases from V and 0 bases from J, with 8 bases between. CDR3 DNA: TGTGCCAGCAGCTTAGCGCGGAGGGCGAACACCGGGGAGCTGTTTTTT. Its translation: CASSLARRANTGELFF. Drawing the rest from reference TRBV7-6 and TRBJ2-2, the complete variable domain is GAGVSQSPRYKVTKRGQDVALRCDPISGHVSLYWYRQALGQGPEFLTYFNYEAQQDKSGLPNDRFSAERPEGSISTLTIQRTEQRDSAMYRCASSLARRANTGELFFGEGSRLTVL.

V is TRBV2 and J is TRBJ2-2; D is ambiguous. Trimming removed 5 bases at V and 8 bases at J, with 9 bases between. The CDR3 contains 12 residues. Germline V lookup: CDR1 SNHLY, CDR2 FYNNEI. The CDR3 sequence is CASSSESGELFF. DNA for the CDR3: TGTGCCAGCAGTTCTGAATCAGGGGAGCTGTTTTTT.

J is TRBJ1-2 and V is TRBV9; D perhaps matches TRBD1 (5 bases). The germline CDR1 and CDR2 sequences are SGDLS and YYNGEE. This CDR3 has 15 amino acids. Deletions cut 1 base from V and 0 bases from J, with 10 bases between. The CDR3 here is CASSVTGHTNYGYTF. The CDR3 nucleotides read TGTGCCAGCAGCGTAACCGGACACACTAACTATGGCTACACCTTC.

The V and J genes are TRBV27 and TRBJ2-1, with 9 bases lining up with TRBD2. Germline lookup yields CDR1 MNHEY and CDR2 SMNVEV (reference sequence). V shed 5 bases, J shed 8 bases, and the junction held 7 bases outside the gene matches. CDR3 length: 14 residues. CDR3 residues: CASSQTSGSYEQFF. In DNA form, the CDR3 reads TGTGCCAGCAGTCAAACTAGCGGGTCCTATGAGCAGTTCTTC.

The chain joins TRBV5-4 to TRBJ2-1, with 8 positions matching TRBD1. V gave up 3 bases and J gave up 5 bases; unmatched junction bases: 7. Germline V lookup: CDR1 SGHNT, CDR2 YYREEE (reference sequence). The CDR3 length is 15 residues. DNA of the CDR3: TGTGCCAGCAGCTCCCGGGACAGGATAAACAATGAGCAGTTCTTC. Its translation: CASSSRDRINNEQFF.

The rearrangement uses TRBV7-8 and TRBJ1-2; 7 nucleotides match TRBD1. The germline CDR1 and CDR2 sequences are SGHVS and FQNEAQ. V trimming: 5 bases; J trimming: 6 bases; junction bases outside the gene matches: 15. CDR3 length equals 16 residues. The CDR3 nucleotides are TGTGCCAGCAGCCTCTCCCAGACAGGGATGGAGAATGGCTACACCTTC. Residues: CASSLSQTGMENGYTF.

This clone showed up just a few times. The chain is built from TRBV7-2 and TRBJ1-1, with TRBD1 matching over 7 bases. V gave up 3 bases and J gave up 12 bases; unmatched junction bases: 7. The CDR3 contains 12 residues. Germline V gives CDR1 SGHTA, CDR2 FQGNSA. The CDR3 loop is CASSFDRVYTFF. CDR3 coding DNA: TGTGCCAGCAGCTTTGACAGGGTGTATACTTTCTTT. The full variable domain, completed using reference TRBV7-2 and TRBJ1-1, is GAGVSQSPSNKVTEKGKDVELRCDPISGHTALYWYRQSLGQGLEFLIYFQGNSAPDKSGLPSDRFSAERTGGSVSTLTIQRTQQEDSAVYLCASSFDRVYTFFGQGTRLTVV.